This passage covers 24 T cell receptor beta chains from one sample sequenced in a study of blood T cell repertoires in COVID-19. Profiled with immunoSEQ multiplex PCR; TCRdb holds only in-frame clones, not every one. The sample shows under 200,000 clones, approximately 86% of them seen only once. What was sequenced was peripheral blood. The receptors derive from a man in his sixties or seventies with acute or convalescent COVID-19.

This clone was counted a single time. The genes are TRBV3-1 (or the pseudogene TRBV3-2) and TRBJ2-7, with 9 bases that match TRBD1. V shed 5 bases and J 6 bases; nucleotides not matched to a gene: 8. The CDR3 is made up of 14 amino acids. Germline loops: CDR1 LGHDT, CDR2 YNNKEL (reference sequence). The DNA of the CDR3 is TGTGCCAGCAGCGCTCCGGGACAGGGAAGCGAGCAGTACTTC. This sequence encodes CASSAPGQGSEQYF.

The V call is TRBV7-2, the J call TRBJ2-7; D gene unclear. Looked up from germline, CDR1 is SGHTA and CDR2 is FQGNSA. The length of the CDR3 is 11 residues. Trimming stripped 5 bases from V and 4 bases from J, with 6 bases between. Here the CDR3 DNA reads TGTGCCAGCAGCGTCTCTTACGAGCAGTACTTC. Residues: CASSVSYEQYF.

The J gene is TRBJ1-5, the V gene TRBV2, with TRBD1 matching over 9 bases. CDR1 is SNHLY, CDR2 FYNNEI, per germline. The CDR3 spans 15 residues. The junction had 7 bases not matched to a gene; V was cut back by 5 bases and J by 5 bases. The CDR3 loop reads CASSKGQGSYQPQHF. The DNA of the CDR3 is TGTGCCAGCAGTAAAGGACAGGGGTCTTATCAGCCCCAGCATTTT.

The V and J genes are TRBV7-8 and TRBJ2-7, with TRBD2 matching over 9 bases. The CDR3 is 15 amino acids. V lost 5 bases, J lost 0 bases, and 5 bases stayed unmatched. Germline V gene data show CDR1 as SGHVS and CDR2 as FQNEAQ. In DNA, the CDR3 is TGTGCCAGCAGCCCCCGGCGGGGGGGCTCCTACGAGCAGTACTTC. It yields the protein CASSPRRGGSYEQYF.

This chain links TRBV7-6 with TRBJ1-2; D is possibly TRBD1 (6 bases). The CDR3 contains 16 residues. V was cut by 1 base and J by 3 bases, with 15 bases left in between. Germline CDR1 is SGHVS and CDR2 is FNYEAQ. The CDR3 coding sequence is TGTGCCAGCAGCTTAGGGGGGGGCCTAAAGGACTATGGCTACACCTTC. It is translated as CASSLGGGLKDYGYTF.

The V gene is TRBV24-1, the J gene TRBJ2-5, with D uncertain. The CDR3 spans 14 residues. The germline CDR1 and CDR2 sequences are KGHDR and SFDVKD. Trimming cost V 0 bases and J 4 bases, with 8 bases left between them. The CDR3 nucleotides read TGTGCCACCAGTGATTTGCCCCCCCGAGAGACCCAGTACTTC. Residues: CATSDLPPRETQYF.

CDR3 nucleotides: TGCGCCAGCAGCAGGACAGGGAGAAGCTACGAGCAGTACTTC. Amino acids: CASSRTGRSYEQYF. The gene calls are TRBV5-1 and TRBJ2-7; TRBD1 matches 8 bases. The V gene end was trimmed by 4 bases and the J gene end by 3 bases; junction bases not matched to a gene: 6. The CDR3 loop spans 14 amino acids. The germline gives CDR1 SGHRS, CDR2 YFSETQ.

The chain joins TRBV3-1 (or the pseudogene TRBV3-2) to TRBJ2-7, with 9 bases aligning to TRBD1. V shed 0 bases and J 3 bases; nucleotides not matched to a gene: 12. This CDR3 contains 18 residues. CDR1 and CDR2 (germline): LGHDT, YNNKEL (reference sequence). The CDR3 spells CASSQDRDRVFGSYEQYF. The CDR3 region has the DNA TGTGCCAGCAGCCAAGATCGGGACAGGGTTTTTGGGAGCTACGAGCAGTACTTC.

The J gene is TRBJ2-7, the V gene TRBV28; 8 bases line up with TRBD2. With 4 bases clipped from V and 5 bases from J, the junction kept 7 bases outside the gene matches. In germline, CDR1 is MDHEN, CDR2 SYDVKM. The CDR3 is made up of 14 amino acids. CDR3 coding DNA: TGTGCCAGCAGTTCCGCCGGGGGGGCCCACGAGCAGTACTTC. It translates to CASSSAGGAHEQYF.

The J gene is TRBJ2-3, the V gene TRBV7-2, with 10 bases fitting TRBD1. V trimming: 5 bases; J trimming: 8 bases; junction bases outside the gene matches: 13. Germline loops: CDR1 SGHTA, CDR2 FQGNSA. The CDR3 runs 16 residues. CDR3 in amino acids: CASSRTGTGVEGTQYF. DNA of the CDR3: TGTGCCAGCAGCCGCACGGGGACAGGGGTTGAAGGTACGCAGTATTTT.

This sequence joins TRBV7-6 and TRBJ2-7, with 7 bases fitting TRBD1. The ends lost 5 bases at V and 2 bases at J; junction bases unmatched: 6. CDR1 is SGHVS and CDR2 is FNYEAQ in the germline V gene. The CDR3 has 14 residues. CDR3 nucleotides: TGTGCCAGCAGCACTAACAGGGGTCCCTACGAGCAGTACTTC. This gives the protein CASSTNRGPYEQYF.

V is TRBV4-3 and J is TRBJ1-5; 8 bases match TRBD1. The CDR3 runs 14 residues. Germline V CDR1 and CDR2: LGHNA, YSLEER. With V trimmed by 4 bases and J by 7 bases, 6 bases remained unmatched. The CDR3 bases are TGCGCCAGCAGCCTCAGGGGGCTCGGACAGCCCCAGCATTTT. Amino acid sequence: CASSLRGLGQPQHF.

The chain is built from TRBV9 and TRBJ2-1; no reliable D call. CDR1 and CDR2 from the germline V gene are SGDLS and YYNGEE. V lost 6 bases and J lost 0, with 10 bases in between. There are 14 residues in the CDR3. CDR3 nucleotides: TGTGCCAGCACACCCCCCAGCTCCTACAATGAGCAGTTCTTC. This gives the protein CASTPPSSYNEQFF. Using reference TRBV9 and TRBJ2-1 for the parts outside the CDR3, the full variable domain is DSGVTQTPKHLITATGQRVTLRCSPRSGDLSVYWYQQSLDQGLQFLIQYYNGEERAKGNILERFSAQQFPDLHSELNLSSLELGDSALYFCASTPPSSYNEQFFGPGTRLTVL.

V and J are TRBV18 and TRBJ2-1; 8 nucleotides line up with TRBD2. The CDR3 is 16 amino acids. Germline V gene lookup returns CDR1 KGHSH and CDR2 LQKENI. Unmatched junction bases numbered 5, after V lost 1 base and J lost 3 bases. CDR3 in amino acids: CASSPRLAGRYNEQFF. CDR3 DNA: TGTGCCAGCTCACCACGGCTAGCGGGCCGCTACAATGAGCAGTTCTTC.

V gene TRBV7-8 combines with J gene TRBJ2-1; 8 nucleotides match TRBD2. This CDR3 contains 14 residues. The V and J ends lost 5 bases and 4 bases, in that order; junction bases with no gene match: 4. CDR1 is SGHVS and CDR2 is FQNEAQ in the germline V gene. This CDR3 is CASSLGLAYNEQFF. The CDR3 coding sequence is TGTGCCAGCAGCCTAGGACTAGCTTACAATGAGCAGTTCTTC.

The chain has TRBV5-4 and TRBJ2-3; maybe TRBD2 (6 bases). CDR1 SGHNT and CDR2 YYREEE come from the germline V gene (reference sequence). The length of the CDR3 is 13 residues. V lost 4 bases, J lost 1 base, and 7 bases lay in between. The CDR3 DNA reads TGTGCCAGCAGCCGCGGGGGCACAGATACGCAGTATTTT. Translation gives CASSRGGTDTQYF.

This chain links TRBV3-1 (or the pseudogene TRBV3-2) with TRBJ1-4; 7 bases match TRBD1. CDR1 is LGHDT and CDR2 is YNNKEL in the germline V gene (reference sequence). Trimming at V came to 4 bases and at J to 5 bases, leaving 4 bases not matched to a gene. The CDR3 spans 14 residues. The DNA of the CDR3 is TGTGCCAGCAGCCGACAGGGCACCAATGAAAAACTGTTTTTT. This encodes CASSRQGTNEKLFF.

This clone turned up a few times. V and J are TRBV27 and TRBJ2-1; D uncertain. Trimming shortened V by 0 bases and J by 6 bases, and 9 bases separated the two germline ends. This CDR3 comprises 14 residues. The germline V gene encodes CDR1 MNHEY and CDR2 SMNVEV (reference sequence). The chain's CDR3 is CASSLSMQINEQFF. The CDR3, as DNA: TGTGCCAGCAGTTTATCGATGCAGATCAATGAGCAGTTCTTC.

The V and J genes are TRBV9 and TRBJ2-3; D is ambiguous. V shed 5 bases and J shed 8 bases, with 15 bases lying between them. The CDR3 runs to 13 residues. The germline V gene encodes CDR1 SGDLS and CDR2 YYNGEE. CDR3 residues: CASSPSTPGTQYF. The CDR3 bases are TGTGCCAGCAGTCCTTCAACACCGGGTACGCAGTATTTT.

This clone has just one count. The rearrangement links TRBV3-1 (or the pseudogene TRBV3-2) to TRBJ2-3; 10 positions match TRBD2. The CDR3 has 16 amino acids. CDR1 is LGHDT and CDR2 is YNNKEL in the germline V gene (reference sequence). With V trimmed by 4 bases and J by 2 bases, 6 bases remained unmatched. Here the CDR3 reads CASSRYSGGHTDTQYF. In DNA form, the CDR3 reads TGTGCCAGCAGCCGGTATAGCGGGGGGCACACAGATACGCAGTATTTT.

V usage is TRBV3-1 (or the pseudogene TRBV3-2) and J usage is TRBJ1-5; no firm D call. With 2 bases removed from V and 5 bases from J, the gap between germline ends came to 7 bases. The CDR3 loop spans 13 amino acids. CDR1 is LGHDT and CDR2 is YNNKEL in the germline V gene (reference sequence). CDR3 residues: CASSQQEHQPQHF. CDR3 in DNA: TGTGCCAGCAGCCAACAAGAGCATCAGCCCCAGCATTTT.

The rearrangement joins TRBV2 to TRBJ2-7, with D unclear. Trimming pared 5 bases from V and 3 bases from J, leaving 5 bases between. The CDR3 runs 11 residues. Germline V gene data show CDR1 as SNHLY and CDR2 as FYNNEI. The CDR3 protein is CASSFIYEQYF. The CDR3, as DNA: TGTGCCAGCAGTTTCATCTACGAGCAGTACTTC.

This sequence joins TRBV2 and TRBJ1-6; 10 bases map to TRBD1. The CDR3 loop spans 18 amino acids. Germline loops: CDR1 SNHLY, CDR2 FYNNEI. The J segment lost 0 bases and the V segment lost 10 bases, leaving 12 bases of the junction unmatched. The CDR3 loop is CATSEDRGSSSYNSPLHF. CDR3 sequence (DNA): TGTGCCACCTCAGAGGACAGGGGGTCCAGCTCCTATAATTCACCCCTCCACTTT.

This chain links TRBV6-2 or TRBV6-3 with TRBJ2-5; possibly TRBD1 for D (6 bases). This CDR3 contains 14 residues. V lost 6 bases and J lost 1, with 12 bases in between. The V gene's germline CDR1 is MNHEY and CDR2 SVGEGT. The CDR3 bases are TGTGCCAGCAGCCGAGACAGGCCCCAAGAGACCCAGTACTTC. Protein: CASSRDRPQETQYF.